These T cell receptor beta chains were read from a single sample in a study of identical twins. TCRdb redid the calling of the 5' RACE reads with MiXCR, one entry per CDR3 protein. The table has 350,000 to 450,000 distinct CDR3 sequences, approximately 17% seen once. What was sequenced was naive T cells sorted from blood. These receptor sequences come from a man aged 50 or older in good health. The CDR3 runs from the conserved cysteine through the conserved F or W. The order of the fields is V gene, clone size, CDR3 length, D gene, J gene, CDR3 protein, CDR3 DNA. The D gene is left open where the match is weak. Clone size appears in some rows only: once, few, many, or a class for an expanded clone.

v_call: TRBV5-1
clone_size: few
cdr3_length: 17
d_call: -
j_call: TRBJ1-4
cdr3_aa: CASSLANFDGTNEKLFF
cdr3_nt: TGCGCCAGCAGCTTGGCCAATTTCGACGGGACTAATGAAAAACTGTTTTTT

v_call: TRBV28
clone_size: few
cdr3_length: 15
d_call: TRBD1
j_call: TRBJ2-2
cdr3_aa: CASRTGQGDTGELFF
cdr3_nt: TGTGCCAGCAGAACCGGACAGGGGGACACCGGGGAGCTGTTTTTT

v_call: TRBV4-1
clone_size: many
cdr3_length: 15
d_call: -
j_call: TRBJ1-5
cdr3_aa: CASSQKGDSNQPQHF
cdr3_nt: TGCGCCAGCAGCCAGAAGGGGGATAGCAATCAGCCCCAGCATTTT

v_call: TRBV5-1
clone_size: few
cdr3_length: 14
d_call: -
j_call: TRBJ2-3
cdr3_aa: CASSARRVTDTQYF
cdr3_nt: TGCGCCAGCAGCGCGCGGCGGGTCACAGATACGCAGTATTTT

v_call: TRBV6-5
clone_size: few
cdr3_length: 13
d_call: TRBD1
j_call: TRBJ1-2
cdr3_aa: CASSSRTGFSYTF
cdr3_nt: TGTGCCAGCAGTTCCCGGACAGGTTTCAGCTACACCTTC

v_call: TRBV20-1
clone_size: few
cdr3_length: 12
d_call: -
j_call: TRBJ2-3
cdr3_aa: CSAIKVEDTQYF
cdr3_nt: TGCAGTGCTATTAAGGTAGAAGATACGCAGTATTTT

v_call: TRBV6-1
clone_size: -
cdr3_length: 15
d_call: TRBD2
j_call: TRBJ2-1
cdr3_aa: CASSPGLAGGGEQFF
cdr3_nt: TGTGCCAGCAGTCCGGGACTAGCGGGAGGAGGCGAGCAGTTCTTC

v_call: TRBV20-1
clone_size: -
cdr3_length: 14
d_call: -
j_call: TRBJ2-1
cdr3_aa: CSARSAGGVDEQFF
cdr3_nt: TGCAGTGCTAGATCCGCTGGGGGTGTGGATGAGCAGTTCTTC

v_call: TRBV15
clone_size: -
cdr3_length: 13
d_call: -
j_call: TRBJ1-1
cdr3_aa: CATSRGTGTEAFF
cdr3_nt: TGTGCCACCAGCAGAGGGACCGGGACTGAAGCTTTCTTT

v_call: TRBV7-8
clone_size: many
cdr3_length: 15
d_call: -
j_call: TRBJ2-7
cdr3_aa: CASSLDVGVKYEQYF
cdr3_nt: TGTGCCAGCAGCTTAGACGTGGGCGTCAAATACGAGCAGTACTTC

v_call: TRBV6-2/TRBV6-3
clone_size: many
cdr3_length: 19
d_call: TRBD1
j_call: TRBJ2-1
cdr3_aa: CASSQIPGQGVWSYNEQFF
cdr3_nt: TGTGCCAGCAGCCAAATCCCGGGACAGGGAGTTTGGTCCTACAATGAGCAGTTCTTC

v_call: TRBV7-2
clone_size: few
cdr3_length: 14
d_call: -
j_call: TRBJ2-3
cdr3_aa: CASSQGIGGAPQYF
cdr3_nt: TGTGCCAGCAGCCAAGGGATTGGGGGGGCCCCGCAGTATTTT

v_call: TRBV10-2
clone_size: many
cdr3_length: 17
d_call: -
j_call: TRBJ2-2
cdr3_aa: CASRAPGLSLGTGELFF
cdr3_nt: TGCGCCAGCAGGGCACCGGGACTCTCCCTGGGGACCGGGGAGCTGTTTTTT

v_call: TRBV29-1
clone_size: few
cdr3_length: 20
d_call: -
j_call: TRBJ2-1
cdr3_aa: CSVDVRTGTIFGGRINEQFF
cdr3_nt: TGCAGCGTGGACGTCCGGACAGGAACCATTTTCGGAGGGAGGATTAATGAGCAGTTCTTC

v_call: TRBV7-8
clone_size: -
cdr3_length: 14
d_call: -
j_call: TRBJ2-7
cdr3_aa: CASSLSKGGYEQYF
cdr3_nt: TGTGCCAGCAGCTTGTCAAAGGGTGGCTACGAGCAGTACTTC

v_call: TRBV5-5
clone_size: -
cdr3_length: 14
d_call: TRBD1
j_call: TRBJ1-2
cdr3_aa: CASSGGTGGYGYTF
cdr3_nt: TGTGCCAGCAGCGGCGGGACAGGGGGATATGGCTACACCTTC

v_call: TRBV18
clone_size: -
cdr3_length: 14
d_call: TRBD1
j_call: TRBJ2-1
cdr3_aa: CASPPGQGRNEQFF
cdr3_nt: TGTGCCAGCCCACCGGGACAGGGACGCAATGAGCAGTTCTTC

v_call: TRBV7-9
clone_size: many
cdr3_length: 11
d_call: -
j_call: TRBJ2-7
cdr3_aa: CASSSMSEQYF
cdr3_nt: TGTGCCAGCAGCTCTATGTCCGAGCAGTACTTC

v_call: TRBV7-9
clone_size: many
cdr3_length: 15
d_call: TRBD2
j_call: TRBJ2-7
cdr3_aa: CASSLGTSGGVEQYF
cdr3_nt: TGTGCCAGCAGCCTAGGGACTAGCGGGGGCGTCGAGCAGTACTTC

v_call: TRBV7-2
clone_size: few
cdr3_length: 17
d_call: -
j_call: TRBJ2-2
cdr3_aa: CASSFSSYGAVTGELFF
cdr3_nt: TGTGCCAGCAGCTTCTCCTCCTACGGGGCCGTCACCGGGGAGCTGTTTTTT

v_call: TRBV5-1
clone_size: -
cdr3_length: 14
d_call: -
j_call: TRBJ2-2
cdr3_aa: CASRRPGQSGELFF
cdr3_nt: TGCGCCAGCCGCCGGCCGGGACAATCCGGGGAGCTGTTTTTT

v_call: TRBV6-1
clone_size: few
cdr3_length: 16
d_call: -
j_call: TRBJ1-4
cdr3_aa: CASSPLRNGRNEKLFF
cdr3_nt: TGTGCCAGCAGTCCCCTCCGAAATGGACGGAATGAAAAACTGTTTTTT

v_call: TRBV7-2
clone_size: few
cdr3_length: 15
d_call: -
j_call: TRBJ2-3
cdr3_aa: CASSLGITSTDTQYF
cdr3_nt: TGTGCCAGCAGCCTTGGGATAACTAGCACAGATACGCAGTATTTT

v_call: TRBV7-9
clone_size: few
cdr3_length: 12
d_call: -
j_call: TRBJ2-3
cdr3_aa: CASSMQSDTQYF
cdr3_nt: TGTGCCAGCAGCATGCAATCAGATACGCAGTATTTT